A selection of T cell receptor beta chains follows, all from one sample in a study of response to subunit inactivated influenza vaccine. TCRdb analysed the RT-PCR reads with MiXCR anew, one entry per CDR3 protein. The sample yields 700,000 to 800,000 distinct CDR3 sequences, roughly 18% seen once. Sample: PBMCs from blood, taken 4 to 6 days after vaccination. Receptors originate from a man between 45 and 60 years old who received an inactivated influenza vaccine. CDR3s include the opening cysteine and the closing phenylalanine or tryptophan. The D gene is left open where the match is weak. Only some rows state a clone size, as once, few, many or a class for expanded clones.

D	V	size	J	CDR3	DNA
.	TRBV25-1	.	TRBJ2-3	CATYRETDTQYF	TGTGCCACGTATCGGGAGACAGATACGCAGTATTTT
.	TRBV6-5	.	TRBJ2-7	CASSYSFLRQAFSSYEQYF	TGTGCCAGCAGTTACTCCTTCCTCCGACAGGCATTTAGCTCCTACGAGCAGTACTTC
.	TRBV6-1	.	TRBJ2-7	CASKSLLAYEQYF	TGTGCCAGCAAGTCTCTTCTAGCTTACGAGCAGTACTTC
.	TRBV6-2/TRBV6-3	few	TRBJ2-1	CASTYSDLYNEQFF	TGTGCCAGCACCTATAGCGATCTATACAATGAGCAGTTCTTC
.	TRBV29-1	few	TRBJ2-1	CSVAPAGGFSDEQFF	.
.	TRBV19	.	TRBJ2-3	CASNTRQGTDTQYF	TGTGCCAGTAACACTCGACAGGGCACAGATACGCAGTATTTT
.	TRBV10-3	.	TRBJ2-6	CAIMGGYSGANVLTF	TGTGCCATCATGGGGGGCTACTCTGGGGCCAACGTCCTGACTTTC
.	TRBV10-3	many	TRBJ2-1	CAISGNRENEQFF	TGTGCCATCAGTGGGAACAGGGAGAATGAGCAGTTCTTC
.	TRBV29-1	few	TRBJ1-2	CSVEVGGAAGYTF	TGCAGCGTTGAAGTAGGGGGGGCGGCTGGCTACACCTTC
.	TRBV6-2/TRBV6-3	few	TRBJ2-1	CASSYSLDSGAYNEQFF	TGTGCCAGCAGTTACTCGTTGGACAGTGGGGCCTACAATGAGCAGTTCTTC
TRBD2	TRBV7-9	.	TRBJ2-7	CASSSTSATLYEQYF	TGTGCCAGCAGCTCTACTAGCGCGACCCTCTACGAGCAGTACTTC
.	TRBV5-1	.	TRBJ2-4	CASSLAGVGARSKNIQYF	TGCGCCAGCAGCTTGGCCGGCGTGGGCGCGAGGTCCAAAAACATTCAGTACTTC
TRBD2	TRBV9	.	TRBJ2-2	CASSVGSGSPLSGELFF	TGTGCCAGCAGCGTAGGAAGCGGGAGCCCTCTCTCCGGGGAGCTGTTTTTT
.	TRBV27	.	TRBJ2-7	CASSFPNEQYF	TGTGCCAGCAGTTTTCCCAACGAGCAGTACTTC
.	TRBV5-1	few	TRBJ2-1	CASSLVATLASYNEQFF	TGCGCCAGCAGCTTGGTGGCCACTCTGGCCTCCTACAATGAGCAGTTCTTC
.	TRBV10-3	.	TRBJ2-3	CAISESMGLRDTQYF	TGTGCCATCAGTGAGAGTATGGGACTCAGAGATACGCAGTATTTT
TRBD2	TRBV29-1	few	TRBJ2-7	CSAKSGNSYEQYF	TGCAGCGCCAAGAGCGGGAACTCCTACGAGCAGTACTTC
TRBD1	TRBV4-2	.	TRBJ1-6	CASSQTDRAYNSPLHF	TGTGCCAGCAGCCAGACGGACAGGGCTTATAATTCACCCCTCCACTTT